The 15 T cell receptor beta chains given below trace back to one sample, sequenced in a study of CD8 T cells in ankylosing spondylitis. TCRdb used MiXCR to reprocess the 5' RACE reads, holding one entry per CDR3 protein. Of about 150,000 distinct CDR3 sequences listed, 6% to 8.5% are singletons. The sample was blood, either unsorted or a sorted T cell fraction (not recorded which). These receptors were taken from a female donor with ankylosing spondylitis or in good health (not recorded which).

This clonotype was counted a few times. CDR3 DNA sequence: TGTGCCTGGAAAGGGGATGGAAACACCATATATTTT. Translation: CAWKGDGNTIYF. The genes are TRBV30 and TRBJ1-3, with a weak D call TRBD1 (5 bases). The germline V and J ends were trimmed by 4 bases and 3 bases, with 7 bases remaining between them. Looked up from germline, CDR1 is GTSNPN and CDR2 is SVGIG (reference sequence). The CDR3 length is 12 residues.

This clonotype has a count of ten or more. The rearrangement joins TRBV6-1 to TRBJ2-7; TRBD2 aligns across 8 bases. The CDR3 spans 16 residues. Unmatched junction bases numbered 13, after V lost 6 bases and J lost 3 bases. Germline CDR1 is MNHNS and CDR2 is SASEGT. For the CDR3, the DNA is TGTGCCAGCAGCACTTACGGGACTAGGGACGGCTACGAGCAGTACTTC. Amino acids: CASSTYGTRDGYEQYF.

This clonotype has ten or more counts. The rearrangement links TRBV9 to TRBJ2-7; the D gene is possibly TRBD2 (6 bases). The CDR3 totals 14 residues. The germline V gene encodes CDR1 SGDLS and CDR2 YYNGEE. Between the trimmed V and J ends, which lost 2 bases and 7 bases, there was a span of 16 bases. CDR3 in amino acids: CASSVGGELREQYF. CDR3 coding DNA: TGTGCCAGCAGCGTGGGGGGAGAACTTCGGGAGCAGTACTTC.

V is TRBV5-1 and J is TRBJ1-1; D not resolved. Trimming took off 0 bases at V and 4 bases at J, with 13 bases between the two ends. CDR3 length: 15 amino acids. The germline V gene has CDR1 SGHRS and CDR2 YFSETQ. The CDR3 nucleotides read TGCGCCAGCAGCTTGGAGGATAGGGTGGCCACTGAAGCTTTCTTT. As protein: CASSLEDRVATEAFF.

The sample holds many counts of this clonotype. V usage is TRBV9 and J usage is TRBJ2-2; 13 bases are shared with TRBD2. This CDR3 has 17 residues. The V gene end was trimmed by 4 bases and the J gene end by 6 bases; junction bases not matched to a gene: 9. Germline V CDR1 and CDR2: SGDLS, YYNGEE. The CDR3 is CASSPKGTSGVPGELFF. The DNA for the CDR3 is TGTGCCAGCAGCCCCAAAGGGACTAGCGGGGTTCCCGGGGAGCTGTTTTTT.

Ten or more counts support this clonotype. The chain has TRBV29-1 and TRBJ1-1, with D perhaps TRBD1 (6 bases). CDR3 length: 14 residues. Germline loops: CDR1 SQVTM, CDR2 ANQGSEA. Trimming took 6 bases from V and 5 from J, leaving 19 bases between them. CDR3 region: CSVAFGGAWTEAFF. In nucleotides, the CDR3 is TGCAGCGTGGCCTTCGGGGGGGCTTGGACTGAAGCTTTCTTT. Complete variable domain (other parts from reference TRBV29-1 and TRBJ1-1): SAVISQKPSRDICQRGTSLTIQCQVDSQVTMMFWYRQQPGQSLTLIATANQGSEATYESGFVIDKFPISRPNLTFSTLTVSNMSPEDSSIYLCSVAFGGAWTEAFFGQGTRLTVV.

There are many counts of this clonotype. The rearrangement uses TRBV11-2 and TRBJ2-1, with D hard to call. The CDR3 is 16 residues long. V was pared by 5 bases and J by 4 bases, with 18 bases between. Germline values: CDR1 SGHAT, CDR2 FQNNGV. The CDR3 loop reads CASSLSLGQLYNEQFF. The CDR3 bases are TGTGCCAGCAGCCTTTCCTTAGGGCAGCTGTACAATGAGCAGTTCTTC.

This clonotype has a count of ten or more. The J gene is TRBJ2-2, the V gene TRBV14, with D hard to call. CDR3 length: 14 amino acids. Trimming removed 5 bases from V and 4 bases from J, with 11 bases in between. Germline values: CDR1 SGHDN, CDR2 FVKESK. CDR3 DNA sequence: TGTGCCAGCAGCGCTGTAGGCTCCACCGGGGAGCTGTTTTTT. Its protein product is CASSAVGSTGELFF.

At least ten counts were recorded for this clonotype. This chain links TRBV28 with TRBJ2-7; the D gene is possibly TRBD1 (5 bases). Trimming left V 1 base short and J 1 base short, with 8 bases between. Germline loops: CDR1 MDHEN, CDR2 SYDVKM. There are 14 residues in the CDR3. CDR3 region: CASSLFPGSYEQYF. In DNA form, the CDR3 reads TGTGCCAGCAGTTTATTCCCAGGGTCCTACGAGCAGTACTTC. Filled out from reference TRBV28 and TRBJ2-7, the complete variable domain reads DVKVTQSSRYLVKRTGEKVFLECVQDMDHENMFWYRQDPGLGLRLIYFSYDVKMKEKGDIPEGYSVSREKKERFSLILESASTNQTSMYLCASSLFPGSYEQYFGPGTRLTVT.

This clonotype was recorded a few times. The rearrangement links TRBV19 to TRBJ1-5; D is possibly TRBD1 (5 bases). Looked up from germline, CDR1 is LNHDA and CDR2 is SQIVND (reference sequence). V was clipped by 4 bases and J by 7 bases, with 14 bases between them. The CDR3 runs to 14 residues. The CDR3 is CASSRGGTGQPQHF. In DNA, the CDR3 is TGTGCCAGTAGTAGAGGCGGGACCGGACAGCCCCAGCATTTT.

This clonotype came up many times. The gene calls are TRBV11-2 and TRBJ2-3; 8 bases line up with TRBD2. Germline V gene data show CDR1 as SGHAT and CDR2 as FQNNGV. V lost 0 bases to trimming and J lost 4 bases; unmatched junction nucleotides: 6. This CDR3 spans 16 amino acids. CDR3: CASSLDQRGRSDTQYF. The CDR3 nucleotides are TGTGCCAGCAGCTTAGACCAGCGGGGGCGGTCAGATACGCAGTATTTT.

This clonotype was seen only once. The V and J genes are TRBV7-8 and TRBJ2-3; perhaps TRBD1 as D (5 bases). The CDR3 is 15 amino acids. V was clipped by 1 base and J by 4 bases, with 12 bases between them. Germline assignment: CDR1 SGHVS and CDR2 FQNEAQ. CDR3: CASSLVGRGADTQYF. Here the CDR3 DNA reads TGTGCCAGCAGCTTAGTAGGTAGGGGCGCAGATACGCAGTATTTT.

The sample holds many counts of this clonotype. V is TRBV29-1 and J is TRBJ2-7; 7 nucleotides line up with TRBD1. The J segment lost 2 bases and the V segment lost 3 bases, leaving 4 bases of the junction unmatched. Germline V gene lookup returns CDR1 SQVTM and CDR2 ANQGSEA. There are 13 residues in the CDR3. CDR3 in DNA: TGCAGCGTTGATTCCGGGACAGCCTACGAGCAGTACTTC. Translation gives CSVDSGTAYEQYF.

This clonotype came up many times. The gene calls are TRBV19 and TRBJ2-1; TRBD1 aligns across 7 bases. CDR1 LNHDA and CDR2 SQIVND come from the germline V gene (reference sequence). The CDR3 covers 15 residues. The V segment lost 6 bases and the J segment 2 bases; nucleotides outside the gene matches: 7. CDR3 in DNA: TGTGCCAGTAGCCTGACAGGGATTACCTACAATGAGCAGTTCTTC. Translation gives CASSLTGITYNEQFF.

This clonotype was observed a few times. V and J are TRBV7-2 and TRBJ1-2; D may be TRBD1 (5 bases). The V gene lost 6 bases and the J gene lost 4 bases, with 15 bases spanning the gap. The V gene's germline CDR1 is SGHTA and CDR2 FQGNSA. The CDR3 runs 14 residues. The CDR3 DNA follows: TGTGCCAGCAGTCCGGGACCGCTTATCTATGGCTACACCTTC. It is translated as CASSPGPLIYGYTF.